This paragraph reports one T cell receptor beta chain. This specimen belongs to a study of blood T cell repertoires in COVID-19. In the study overall: Collection of acute and convalescent COVID-19 samples took place in the United States, Italy and Spain. PBMCs, B-cell-depleted T cells, or T cells were the source of the cDNA or gDNA that made up the material.

Original data processing: Estimates of nucleated cell counts were drawn from the amplification of reference gene primers. Clones were sequenced by immunoSEQ multiplex PCR, and TCRdb holds only the in-frame ones, with some missing. From that table come the V and J calls and clone size; the DNA was used to work out D and trimming. The repertoire holds 110,000 or so clones, with 85% as singletons. V dropped 5 bases and J dropped 1 base, with 12 bases sitting between them. Germline V gene sequence: CDR1 MDHEN, CDR2 SYDVKM. This CDR3 is 15 amino acids long. The sequence was obtained from a human donor in a cohort sampled during active COVID-19. This rearrangement joins TRBV28 to TRBJ2-4; D is unresolved. Sequenced sample: peripheral blood. CDR3 coding DNA: TGTGCCAGCAGTACAGCAGAAGTGGCCAAAAACATTCAGTACTTC. This sequence encodes CASSTAEVAKNIQYF.